Below are 27 T cell receptor beta chains sequenced from a single sample in a study of Ad26.COV2.S vaccination and SARS-CoV-2 variants. Data came from immunoSEQ multiplex PCR; TCRdb stores just in-frame clones and leaves some out. The sample records around 250,000 clones, approximately 88% being singletons. Sample treatment: some 19 received Ad26.COV2.S at low or high dose, single or two shots; about 5 received placebo; per-sample allocation not given. Following the first vaccine or placebo injection, samples were taken on day 63. Here the sequenced sample was peripheral blood, taken in a trial of Ad26.COV2.S vaccine versus placebo. These TCRs come from a person aged 18 to 65 who received the Ad26.COV2.S COVID-19 vaccine or a placebo.

The V gene is TRBV11-2, the J gene TRBJ1-1, with TRBD1 identical over 9 bases. The CDR3 is made up of 14 amino acids. Germline lookup yields CDR1 SGHAT and CDR2 FQNNGV. Germline trimming cut 5 bases from V and 2 bases from J; bases unmatched to any gene: 3. The CDR3 bases are TGTGCCAGCAGCGGACAGGGGATTAACACTGAAGCTTTCTTT. This encodes CASSGQGINTEAFF. Looking up the rest from reference TRBV11-2 and TRBJ1-1 gives the full variable domain: EAGVAQSPRYKIIEKRQSVAFWCNPISGHATLYWYQQILGQGPKLLIQFQNNGVVDDSQLPKDRFSAERLKGVDSTLKIQPAKLEDSAVYLCASSGQGINTEAFFGQGTRLTVV.

This clone has a single count. The DNA for the CDR3 is TGTGCCAGTAGATCTCCCCCAGGTCAGCCCCAGCATTTT. Translated, it gives CASRSPPGQPQHF. This chain uses TRBV19 with TRBJ1-5; unclear D gene. This CDR3 spans 13 amino acids. CDR1 is LNHDA, CDR2 SQIVND, per germline (reference sequence). The V end lost 6 bases, the J end lost 6 bases, and 12 bases lay between the germline ends.

The genes are TRBV5-4 and TRBJ2-5; a weak D match, TRBD2 (5 bases). Trimming took off 4 bases at V and 5 bases at J, with 12 bases between the two ends. CDR3 length: 13 amino acids. Germline loops: CDR1 SGHNT, CDR2 YYREEE (reference sequence). This CDR3 reads CASSLLGEETQYF. CDR3 in DNA: TGTGCCAGCAGCCTGCTGGGAGAGGAGACCCAGTACTTC.

The chain has TRBV5-6 and TRBJ1-1; D perhaps matches TRBD1 (5 bases). Germline assignment: CDR1 SGHDT and CDR2 YYEEEE. The V end was cut by 0 bases, the J end by 5 bases, with 11 bases between. The CDR3 totals 14 residues. The CDR3 DNA reads TGTGCCAGCAGCTTGGGGTCGAGGGGTACTGAAGCTTTCTTT. Translating gives CASSLGSRGTEAFF. Drawing the rest from reference TRBV5-6 and TRBJ1-1, the complete variable domain is DAGVTQSPTHLIKTRGQQVTLRCSPKSGHDTVSWYQQALGQGPQFIFQYYEEEERQRGNFPDRFSGHQFPNYSSELNVNALLLGDSALYLCASSLGSRGTEAFFGQGTRLTVV.

The chain joins TRBV19 to TRBJ2-2; TRBD1 matches at 11 bases. The CDR3 length is 15 residues. The ends lost 5 bases at V and 2 bases at J; junction bases unmatched: 1. The germline V gene has CDR1 LNHDA and CDR2 SQIVND (reference sequence). CDR3 residues: CASSWTGGNTGELFF. CDR3 DNA sequence: TGTGCCAGTAGTTGGACAGGGGGCAACACCGGGGAGCTGTTTTTT.

CDR3 residues: CASSLFSGRQETQYF. The CDR3 coding sequence is TGTGCCAGCAGCTTGTTTAGCGGGAGACAAGAGACCCAGTACTTC. The chain links TRBV5-4 to TRBJ2-5; 9 nucleotides line up with TRBD2. The CDR3 contains 15 residues. Germline V gene lookup returns CDR1 SGHNT and CDR2 YYREEE (reference sequence). J gave up 2 bases and V 1 base, and 3 bases lay outside the gene matches.

The rearrangement joins TRBV7-2 to TRBJ1-5, with D perhaps matching TRBD1 (5 bases). Germline CDR1 and CDR2: SGHTA and FQGNSA. The CDR3 is made up of 14 amino acids. V lost 9 bases and J 0 bases, leaving 12 bases between the germline ends. The CDR3 DNA sequence: TGTGCCAGATGGGACCGGGGTAGCAATCAGCCCCAGCATTTT. It codes for CARWDRGSNQPQHF.

The rearrangement links TRBV4-2 to TRBJ1-1, with unresolved D. V lost 1 base and J lost 6, with 12 bases in between. This CDR3 contains 14 residues. Germline CDR1 reads LGHNA; CDR2 reads YNFKEQ. CDR3 loop: CASSQAGLSAEAFF. The CDR3 coding sequence is TGTGCCAGCAGCCAAGCCGGGTTATCGGCTGAAGCTTTCTTT.

The J gene is TRBJ2-1, the V gene TRBV20-1, with D perhaps TRBD2 (6 bases). The germline CDR1 and CDR2 sequences are DFQATT and SNEGSKA (reference sequence). This CDR3 contains 12 residues. V was cut by 3 bases and J by 8 bases, with 11 bases left in between. The CDR3 nucleotides read TGCAGTGCTAGTCGGGGGAGCTATGAGCAGTTCTTC. This translates into CSASRGSYEQFF.

This rearrangement joins TRBV6-5 to TRBJ2-3, with TRBD1 identical over 9 bases. With V trimmed by 0 bases and J by 8 bases, 9 bases remained unmatched. Germline CDR1 and CDR2: MNHEY and SVGAGI. This CDR3 spans 16 amino acids. The CDR3: CASSYSRQGDLGTQYF. For the CDR3, the DNA is TGTGCCAGCAGTTACTCGAGACAGGGGGACCTTGGTACGCAGTATTTT.

This clone was recorded a few times. V usage is TRBV4-2 and J usage is TRBJ1-4, with D tentatively TRBD1 (5 bases). CDR1 LGHNA and CDR2 YNFKEQ come from the germline V gene. The CDR3 loop spans 15 amino acids. The V end was cut by 1 base, the J end by 6 bases, with 12 bases between. CDR3 in DNA: TGTGCCAGCAGCCAAGGGAGGGGTACGGATGAAAAACTGTTTTTT. Amino acid sequence: CASSQGRGTDEKLFF.

The genes are TRBV5-4 and TRBJ2-4, with 10 bases identical to TRBD1. V lost 3 bases and J lost 3; bases outside the gene matches: 6. CDR1 SGHNT and CDR2 YYREEE come from the germline V gene (reference sequence). This CDR3 has 16 amino acids. In nucleotides, the CDR3 is TGTGCCAGCAGCTCAGACAGGGGGCGGGTCAAAAACATTCAGTACTTC. It is translated as CASSSDRGRVKNIQYF.

The chain has TRBV16 and TRBJ1-1; D uncertain. Trimming removed 5 bases at V and 7 bases at J, with 17 bases between. CDR1 and CDR2 from the germline V gene are KGHSY and FQNENV. This CDR3 is 14 amino acids long. The CDR3 nucleotides are TGTGCCAGCAGCGACCAAATAGGCAATAGTGAAGCTTTCTTT. This sequence encodes CASSDQIGNSEAFF. Using reference TRBV16 and TRBJ1-1 for the parts outside the CDR3, the full variable domain is GEEVAQTPKHLVRGEGQKAKLYCAPIKGHSYVFWYQQVLKNEFKFLISFQNENVFDETGMPKERFSAKCLPNSPCSLEIQATKLEDSAVYFCASSDQIGNSEAFFGQGTRLTVV.

The rearrangement uses TRBV7-9 and TRBJ1-2; D gene ambiguous. The CDR3 runs to 14 residues. The germline gives CDR1 SEHNR, CDR2 FQNEAQ (reference sequence). V gave up 0 bases and J gave up 6 bases, with 11 bases separating them. The CDR3 sequence: CASSLAEPLHGYTF. In DNA, the CDR3 is TGTGCCAGCAGCTTAGCGGAGCCCCTGCATGGCTACACCTTC.

The rearrangement joins TRBV4-2 to TRBJ1-4, with D hard to call. The CDR3 extends over 14 amino acids. CDR1 is LGHNA and CDR2 is YNFKEQ in the germline V gene. Deletions cut 0 bases from V and 8 bases from J, with 10 bases between. The CDR3 DNA follows: TGTGCCAGCAGCCAAGAGGGTCAGCGGGAAAAACTGTTTTTT. Residues: CASSQEGQREKLFF.

Only a few counts were recorded for this clone. The V and J genes are TRBV9 and TRBJ1-1; D not certain. In germline, CDR1 is SGDLS, CDR2 YYNGEE. The V end lost 0 bases, the J end lost 4 bases, and 13 bases lay between the germline ends. The CDR3 is made up of 15 amino acids. CDR3 DNA sequence: TGTGCCAGCAGCGTAGTCGGGAGTGGAGGCACTGAAGCTTTCTTT. Translation: CASSVVGSGGTEAFF.

This chain joins TRBV7-6 and TRBJ2-1; possible D gene TRBD1, 6 bases. Trimming shortened V by 5 bases and J by 13 bases, and 15 bases separated the two germline ends. Germline V gene data show CDR1 as SGHVS and CDR2 as FNYEAQ. The CDR3 contains 12 residues. The CDR3 loop reads CASSPRGPHQFF. The CDR3 DNA reads TGTGCCAGCAGCCCCAGGGGCCCTCATCAGTTCTTC.

The rearrangement links TRBV30 to TRBJ2-7; D is unresolved. V was cut by 0 bases and J by 0 bases, with 9 bases left in between. From germline, CDR1 is GTSNPN and CDR2 SVGIG (reference sequence). The CDR3 runs 14 residues. In DNA form, the CDR3 reads TGTGCCTGGAGTGTATCTTCGAGCTCCTACGAGCAGTACTTC. Translating gives CAWSVSSSSYEQYF.

The chain combines TRBV6-2 or TRBV6-3 with TRBJ1-5; 8 nucleotides align to TRBD1. Per germline, CDR1 MNHEY and CDR2 SVGEGT. V was pared by 0 bases and J by 6 bases, with 4 bases of the junction left unmatched. The CDR3 is 15 amino acids. The DNA for the CDR3 is TGTGCCAGCAGTTACTCGTTCACAGGGGGTCAGCCCCAGCATTTT. It specifies CASSYSFTGGQPQHF.

V and J are TRBV9 and TRBJ1-5; D remains unclear. Trimming cost V 4 bases and J 0 bases, with 23 bases left between them. Germline assignment: CDR1 SGDLS and CDR2 YYNGEE. The CDR3 length is 19 residues. Here the CDR3 DNA reads TGTGCCAGCAGCCACTCTGACCACCTGGAAGTCATTAGCAATCAGCCCCAGCATTTT. It encodes CASSHSDHLEVISNQPQHF.

The chain employs TRBV20-1 and TRBJ2-7, with no clear D. The ends were cut back, 0 bases at V and 4 bases at J, with 4 bases in the middle. The CDR3 is made up of 11 amino acids. Germline V gene sequence: CDR1 DFQATT, CDR2 SNEGSKA (reference sequence). CDR3 bases: TGCAGTGCTAGAGACCTATACGAGCAGTACTTC. It is translated as CSARDLYEQYF.

This sequence joins TRBV25-1 and TRBJ2-3, with D tentatively TRBD1 or TRBD2 (5 bases each). The CDR3 length is 16 residues. V shed 3 bases and J shed 1 base, with 14 bases lying between them. Germline V gives CDR1 MGHDK, CDR2 SYGVNS. The CDR3 bases are TGTGCCAGCAGTGATCGGGACCAGCGAGGCACAGATACGCAGTATTTT. This gives the protein CASSDRDQRGTDTQYF.

The chain joins TRBV4-1 to TRBJ1-3, with 9 bases identical to TRBD1. Trimming at V came to 6 bases and at J to 2 bases, leaving 14 bases not matched to a gene. This CDR3 spans 18 amino acids. Germline V gene lookup returns CDR1 MGHRA and CDR2 YSYEKL. The CDR3 DNA follows: TGCGCCAGCAGTAGCTCAACAGGGGGCCTTTCTACTGGAAACACCATATATTTT. The encoded protein is CASSSSTGGLSTGNTIYF.

The chain joins TRBV2 to TRBJ1-1, with D possibly matching TRBD1 (6 bases). The CDR3 is 13 residues long. Germline assignment: CDR1 SNHLY and CDR2 FYNNEI. V lost 6 bases and J 4 bases, leaving 12 bases between the germline ends. CDR3 coding DNA: TGTGCCAGCAGGTACACAGGGCCCACTGAAGCTTTCTTT. It codes for CASRYTGPTEAFF.

The chain joins TRBV5-4 to TRBJ2-5; D not certain. The germline CDR1 and CDR2 sequences are SGHNT and YYREEE (reference sequence). CDR3 length: 14 residues. Trimming cost V 0 bases and J 2 bases, with 8 bases left between them. The CDR3: CASSLALLQETQYF. CDR3 nucleotides: TGTGCCAGCAGCTTGGCCCTACTACAAGAGACCCAGTACTTC.

This rearrangement joins TRBV19 to TRBJ1-2; 8 bases are shared with TRBD1. Unmatched junction bases numbered 4, after V lost 5 bases and J lost 5 bases. The CDR3 covers 13 residues. Germline V gene data show CDR1 as LNHDA and CDR2 as SQIVND (reference sequence). DNA of the CDR3: TGTGCCAGTAGTCCTACAGGGGGGTATGGCTACACCTTC. Amino acids: CASSPTGGYGYTF.

The chain has TRBV4-2 and TRBJ1-3, with no clear D. This CDR3 is built from 15 residues. Trimming stripped 1 base from V and 4 bases from J, with 11 bases between. Germline assignment: CDR1 LGHNA and CDR2 YNFKEQ. CDR3 sequence: CASSQGSEFGNTIYF. The CDR3 DNA is TGTGCCAGCAGCCAAGGGAGTGAGTTCGGAAACACCATATATTTT.